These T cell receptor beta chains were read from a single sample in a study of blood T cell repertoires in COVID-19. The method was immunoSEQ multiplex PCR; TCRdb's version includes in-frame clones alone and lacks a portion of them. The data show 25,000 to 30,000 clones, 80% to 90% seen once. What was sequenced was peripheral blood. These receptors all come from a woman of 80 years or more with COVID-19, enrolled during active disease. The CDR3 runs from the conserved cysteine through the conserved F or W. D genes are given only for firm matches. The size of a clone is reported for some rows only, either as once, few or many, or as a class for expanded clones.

TGTGCCAGCAGCCACGGACAGGATCTCTATGGCTACACCTTC | CASSHGQDLYGYTF | TRBD1 | TRBJ1-2 | TRBV5-6 | once
TGTGCCAGCAGCCAACTAAAGGGACAACAAGAGACCCAGTACTTC | CASSQLKGQQETQYF | - | TRBJ2-5 | TRBV14 | -
TGTGCCAGTAGTAGGGACTGGACTACCTCTGGAAACACCATATATTTT | CASSRDWTTSGNTIYF | - | TRBJ1-3 | TRBV19 | -
TGCGCCAGCAGCTTGCACGGCGGAATTGACAATGAGCAGTTCTTC | CASSLHGGIDNEQFF | - | TRBJ2-1 | TRBV5-1 | -
TGTGCCACCAGTCTGAACAGGGACTCCTACGAGCAGTACTTC | CATSLNRDSYEQYF | - | TRBJ2-7 | TRBV15 | -
TGTGCCAGCAGTTTAATCGTAGGAGGAAACTATGGCTACACCTTC | CASSLIVGGNYGYTF | - | TRBJ1-2 | TRBV27 | -
TGTGCCAGCAGCCAAGCGGTTCCGAACACCGGGGAGCTGTTTTTT | CASSQAVPNTGELFF | - | TRBJ2-2 | TRBV3-1/TRBV3-2 | -
TGTGCCAGCAGTCCGCGTACCGGGGAGCTGTTTTTT | CASSPRTGELFF | - | TRBJ2-2 | TRBV12-3/TRBV12-4 | -
TGCGCCAGCAGCTTCTCGTCCAGTATGAACACTGAAGCTTTCTTT | CASSFSSSMNTEAFF | - | TRBJ1-1 | TRBV5-1 | -
TGTGCCAGCAGCCAAGATGGGACAGTACCGGAAGGCTACACCTTC | CASSQDGTVPEGYTF | TRBD1 | TRBJ1-2 | TRBV3-1/TRBV3-2 | -
TGTGCCAGTACACGAAGGGGCGGGGGCGATAGCAATCAGCCCCAGCATTTT | CASTRRGGGDSNQPQHF | - | TRBJ1-5 | TRBV19 | -
TGTGCCAGCAGCCGCCCCCCCGGGACAGGGATCACCTCCACCTACGAGCAGTACTTC | CASSRPPGTGITSTYEQYF | TRBD1 | TRBJ2-7 | TRBV3-1/TRBV3-2 | -
TGTGCCAGTAGTGAGGCCAACAGCAATCAGCCCCAGCATTTT | CASSEANSNQPQHF | - | TRBJ1-5 | TRBV19 | -
TGCGCCAGCAGCTTCGGAGGGGACGCTCGGGGAGAGACCCAGTACTTC | CASSFGGDARGETQYF | - | TRBJ2-5 | TRBV5-1 | -
TGTGCCAGCAGTTACTCGTCGGGGCAGGGGTCCAACGAGCAGTACTTC | CASSYSSGQGSNEQYF | - | TRBJ2-7 | TRBV6-6 | -
TGTGCCAGCAGTGTACAGGGGGGAGGGGAGCTGTTTTTT | CASSVQGGGELFF | TRBD1 | TRBJ2-2 | TRBV2 | -
TGTGCCAGCAGGCCCGGACTAGCGTACCAAGAGACCCAGTACTTC | CASRPGLAYQETQYF | TRBD2 | TRBJ2-5 | TRBV11-2 | once
TGTGCCAGCAGCTTTGGGGGCTTTGCCGGAAACACCATATATTTT | CASSFGGFAGNTIYF | - | TRBJ1-3 | TRBV5-4 | -
TGTGCCAGCTTGGGACAGCTCACAGATACGCAGTATTTT | CASLGQLTDTQYF | TRBD1 | TRBJ2-3 | TRBV2 | -
TGTGCCAGCTCACCGGAAGCGATGAACACTGAAGCTTTCTTT | CASSPEAMNTEAFF | - | TRBJ1-1 | TRBV18 | -
TGTGCCAGCAGTTACTGGGGATTAGGGGTGAACACTGAAGCTTTCTTT | CASSYWGLGVNTEAFF | - | TRBJ1-1 | TRBV6-5 | -
TGTGCCAGCAGTCCCGGGACAGGGTCCAGGGCTTTCTTT | CASSPGTGSRAFF | TRBD1 | TRBJ1-1 | TRBV6-5 | -
TGTGCCAGCCATTCGGGGAACAGGGCCAACAATGAGCAGTTCTTC | CASHSGNRANNEQFF | - | TRBJ2-1 | TRBV28 | -
TGTGCCAGCAGTGTAGAGCCCGCTAGCACAGATACGCAGTATTTT | CASSVEPASTDTQYF | - | TRBJ2-3 | TRBV2 | -
TGTGCCAGCAGTGTGGGGGACAGGGGGCTTAGGAGTGAAGCTTTCTTT | CASSVGDRGLRSEAFF | TRBD1 | TRBJ1-1 | TRBV6-1 | -
TGTGCCACCTTTAGCGGGACGACCTACGAGCAGTACTTC | CATFSGTTYEQYF | TRBD2 | TRBJ2-7 | TRBV10-3 | -
TGCGCCAGCAGCACCGAAACGGACAGGGTCGATGGCTACACCTTC | CASSTETDRVDGYTF | TRBD1 | TRBJ1-2 | TRBV5-1 | -
TGTGCCAGCAGCGTAGAGCTCCTATTCTCCAGGGACAGAGAGAACTCTGGAAACACCATATATTTT | CASSVELLFSRDRENSGNTIYF | TRBD1 | TRBJ1-3 | TRBV9 | -
TGTGCCATCAGTGAGTCTTCAGGGGGTTCCAACTATGGCTACACCTTC | CAISESSGGSNYGYTF | TRBD1 | TRBJ1-2 | TRBV10-3 | -
TGTGCCACCAGCAGAGGGCGGAGCACCACCGGGGAGCTGTTTTTT | CATSRGRSTTGELFF | - | TRBJ2-2 | TRBV15 | few
TGTGCCAGCTCACCACTACTCTCTGGGGCCAACGTCCTGACTTTC | CASSPLLSGANVLTF | - | TRBJ2-6 | TRBV18 | once
TGTGCCACCAGCAGTGCGGGACTAGCGGGCAATGAGCAGTTCTTC | CATSSAGLAGNEQFF | TRBD2 | TRBJ2-1 | TRBV15 | -
TGCGCCAGCAGCCCGCGCGGGCAGGGGGTGAGAACTGAAGCTTTCTTT | CASSPRGQGVRTEAFF | TRBD1 | TRBJ1-1 | TRBV5-1 | -
TGTGCCTGGAGTGTAGGGCAGGGCTATGGCTACACCTTC | CAWSVGQGYGYTF | - | TRBJ1-2 | TRBV30 | few
TGTGCCTCTCAAGGGGACAGCAATTCACCCCTCCACTTT | CASQGDSNSPLHF | TRBD1 | TRBJ1-6 | TRBV30 | -